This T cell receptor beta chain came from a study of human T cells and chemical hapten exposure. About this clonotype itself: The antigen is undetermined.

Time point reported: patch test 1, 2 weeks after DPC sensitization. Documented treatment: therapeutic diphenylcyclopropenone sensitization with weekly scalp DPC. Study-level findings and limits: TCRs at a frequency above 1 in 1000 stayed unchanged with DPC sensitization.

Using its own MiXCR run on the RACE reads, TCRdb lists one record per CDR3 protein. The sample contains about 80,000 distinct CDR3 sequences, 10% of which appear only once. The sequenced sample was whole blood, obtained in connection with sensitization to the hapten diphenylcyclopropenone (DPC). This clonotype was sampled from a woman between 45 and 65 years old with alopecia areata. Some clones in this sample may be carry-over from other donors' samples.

The CDR3, as DNA: TGTGCCAGCAGCCAAGTGGCAGGGAACTACGAGCAGTACTTC. It encodes CASSQVAGNYEQYF. This chain joins TRBV14 and TRBJ2-7; D is perhaps TRBD1 (5 bases). From germline, CDR1 is SGHDN and CDR2 FVKESK. Trimming took off 1 base at V and 3 bases at J, with 10 bases between the two ends. CDR3 length: 14 residues.